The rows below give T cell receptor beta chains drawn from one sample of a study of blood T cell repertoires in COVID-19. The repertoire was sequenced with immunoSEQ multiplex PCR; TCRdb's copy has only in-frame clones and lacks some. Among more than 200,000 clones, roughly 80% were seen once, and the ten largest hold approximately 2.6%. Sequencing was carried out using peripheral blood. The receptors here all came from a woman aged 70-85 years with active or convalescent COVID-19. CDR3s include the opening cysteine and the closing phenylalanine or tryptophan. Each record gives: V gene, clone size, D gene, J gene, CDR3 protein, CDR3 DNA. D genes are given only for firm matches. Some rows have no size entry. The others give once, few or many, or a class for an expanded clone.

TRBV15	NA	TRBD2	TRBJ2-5	CATSRGGLAQETQYF	TGTGCCACCAGCAGGGGCGGACTAGCTCAAGAGACCCAGTACTTC
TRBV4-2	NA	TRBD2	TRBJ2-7	CASSQAGTSGYEQYF	TGTGCCAGCAGCCAAGCCGGGACTAGCGGCTACGAGCAGTACTTC
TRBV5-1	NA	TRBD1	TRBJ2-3	CASSSDRASDTQYF	TGCGCCAGCAGCTCAGACAGGGCCTCAGATACGCAGTATTTT
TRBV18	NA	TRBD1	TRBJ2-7	CASSPQVSGQGYEQYF	TGTGCCAGCTCACCACAGGTCTCGGGACAGGGGTACGAGCAGTACTTC
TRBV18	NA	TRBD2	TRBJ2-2	CASSPPGGRDTGELFF	TGTGCCAGCTCACCACCGGGCGGGAGAGACACCGGGGAGCTGTTTTTT
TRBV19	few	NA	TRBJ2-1	CASSMSEGLRFF	TGTGCCAGTAGTATGTCGGAGGGGCTCCGCTTCTTC
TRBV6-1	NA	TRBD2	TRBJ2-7	CASSERGVAAEQYF	TGTGCCAGCAGTGAACGGGGGGTTGCTGCCGAGCAGTACTTC
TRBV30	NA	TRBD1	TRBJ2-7	CAWRSGQGGYEQYF	TGTGCCTGGAGGTCGGGACAGGGAGGATACGAGCAGTACTTC
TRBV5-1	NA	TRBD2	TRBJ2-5	CASFPQPGLAQETQYF	TGCGCCTCCTTCCCCCAGCCGGGACTAGCACAAGAGACCCAGTACTTC
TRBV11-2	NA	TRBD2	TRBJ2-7	CASSLAGGQHF	TGTGCCAGCAGCTTAGCGGGAGGACAACACTTC
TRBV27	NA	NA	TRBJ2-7	CASSFRGTYEQYF	TGTGCCAGCAGTTTTAGGGGGACCTACGAGCAGTACTTC
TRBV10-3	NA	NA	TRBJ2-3	CAISGFQDTSTDTQYF	TGTGCCATCAGTGGCTTTCAGGACACCAGCACAGATACGCAGTATTTT
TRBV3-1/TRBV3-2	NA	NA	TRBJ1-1	CASSRTGRGAFF	TGTGCCAGCAGCCGAACCGGGAGAGGGGCTTTCTTT
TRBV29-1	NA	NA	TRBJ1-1	CSVTRLNTEAFF	TGCAGCGTAACCCGGTTGAACACTGAAGCTTTCTTT
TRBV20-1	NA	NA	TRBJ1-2	CSSILREGYTF	TGCAGTTCGATCCTCAGGGAAGGCTACACCTTC
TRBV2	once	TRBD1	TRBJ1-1	CASSDPDRERTEAFF	TGTGCCAGCAGTGACCCCGACAGGGAGCGGACTGAAGCTTTCTTT
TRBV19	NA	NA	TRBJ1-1	CASNRRGGTGVGTEAFF	TGTGCCAGCAACCGTCGCGGGGGAACGGGGGTTGGGACTGAAGCTTTCTTT
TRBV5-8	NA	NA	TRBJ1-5	CASSSRGRGNQPQHF	TGTGCCAGCAGCTCTAGGGGCAGGGGCAATCAGCCCCAGCATTTT
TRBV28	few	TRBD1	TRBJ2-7	CASSSSGQGLNEQYF	TGTGCCAGCAGTTCATCGGGACAGGGGCTCAACGAGCAGTACTTC
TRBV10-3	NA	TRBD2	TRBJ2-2	CAISEASGSWGTGELFF	TGTGCCATCAGTGAGGCTAGCGGGAGTTGGGGGACCGGGGAGCTGTTTTTT
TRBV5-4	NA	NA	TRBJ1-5	CASSIQGHNQPQHF	TGTGCCAGCAGCATCCAGGGGCATAATCAGCCCCAGCATTTT
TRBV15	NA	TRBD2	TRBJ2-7	CATSRDREEELF	TGTGCCACCAGCAGAGATCGGGAGGAGGAGCTCTTC
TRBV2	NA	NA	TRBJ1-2	CASGDTGYYGYTF	TGTGCCAGCGGGGACACGGGATACTATGGCTACACCTTC
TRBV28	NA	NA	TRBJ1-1	CASSSPTRGTEAFF	TGTGCCAGCAGTTCCCCCACTAGAGGCACTGAAGCTTTCTTT
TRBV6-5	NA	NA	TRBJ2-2	CASRITGVNTGELFF	TGTGCCAGCAGAATCACAGGAGTGAACACCGGGGAGCTGTTTTTT